These 32 T cell receptor beta chains share one sample of origin, sequenced in a study of technical replicates of blood from a handful of donors. Produced via immunoSEQ multiplex PCR; TCRdb's table is partial and in-frame only. The sample shows tens of thousands of clones, roughly 89% of them seen only once. Sequenced: PBMCs. These TCRs come from a human donor in good health. Some clones in this sample may be carry-over from other donors' samples.

The chain combines TRBV15 with TRBJ2-4; 8 nucleotides match TRBD1. Germline V gene data show CDR1 as LNHNV and CDR2 as YYDKDF (reference sequence). This CDR3 region has 16 residues. Trimming removed 1 base from V and 6 bases from J; junction bases left unmatched: 8. In DNA form, the CDR3 reads TGTGCCACCAGCAGAGGATTCGGACAGGGAGGAAACATTCAGTACTTC. It is translated as CATSRGFGQGGNIQYF.

This chain connects TRBV21-1 to TRBJ2-3; whether TRBD2, the table's D call, matches the DNA was not checked. TRBV21-1 has pseudogene status. The length of the CDR3 is 19 residues. The chain's CDR3 is CASRSSLTGGPFGTDTQYF. DNA for the CDR3: TGTGCCAGCAGGTCTTCCCTAACGGGAGGTCCTTTTGGGACAGATACGCAGTATTTT.

The chain combines TRBV9 with TRBJ2-3; 7 bases fit TRBD2. Germline CDR1 reads SGDLS; CDR2 reads YYNGEE. There are 15 residues in the CDR3. The V and J ends lost 3 bases and 0 bases, in that order; junction bases with no gene match: 4. In DNA form, the CDR3 reads TGTGCCAGCAGCGCCGGAGCGGGGAGCACAGATACGCAGTATTTT. Its protein is CASSAGAGSTDTQYF.

The chain recombines TRBV7-2 with TRBJ1-2; 7 positions agree with TRBD1. The length of the CDR3 is 16 residues. CDR1 SGHTA and CDR2 FQGNSA come from the germline V gene. Losses at the gene ends were 4 bases for V and 5 bases for J; bases not matched to a gene: 13. CDR3 in DNA: TGTGCCAGCAGCTCAATCTCCGGGACAGACTTTTATGGCTACACCTTC. Amino acid sequence: CASSSISGTDFYGYTF.

The V call is TRBV30, the J call TRBJ1-2; no reliable D call. The CDR3 is made up of 11 amino acids. Per germline, CDR1 GTSNPN and CDR2 SVGIG (reference sequence). Trimming took off 5 bases at V and 6 bases at J, with 10 bases between the two ends. CDR3 bases: TGTGCCTGGGGAGCCGAACATGGCTACACCTTC. It codes for CAWGAEHGYTF.

This rearrangement joins TRBV27 to TRBJ1-2; 7 bases match TRBD1. After removal of 6 bases from V and 4 bases from J, the junction contained 2 bases not matched to a gene. The CDR3 is made up of 12 amino acids. Looked up from germline, CDR1 is MNHEY and CDR2 is SMNVEV (reference sequence). The CDR3, as DNA: TGTGCCAGCAGACAGGGGACCTATGGCTACACCTTC. This codes for CASRQGTYGYTF.

The genes are TRBV4-1 and TRBJ1-1, with 9 nucleotides matching TRBD1. V was pared by 3 bases and J by 10 bases, with 9 bases of the junction left unmatched. The CDR3 spans 14 residues. Germline assignment: CDR1 MGHRA and CDR2 YSYEKL. The CDR3 protein is CASSHPRDRDLAFF. CDR3 nucleotide sequence: TGCGCCAGCAGCCACCCCCGGGACAGGGATCTAGCTTTCTTT.

V is TRBV15 and J is TRBJ2-1; TRBD2 aligns across 10 bases. CDR3 length: 16 residues. In germline, CDR1 is LNHNV, CDR2 YYDKDF (reference sequence). V trimming: 5 bases; J trimming: 6 bases; junction bases outside the gene matches: 10. The CDR3 bases are TGTGCCACCAGCCCGACTAGCGGGTTTGGTGCCAATGAGCAGTTCTTC. It yields the protein CATSPTSGFGANEQFF.

The V call is TRBV6-5, the J call TRBJ1-2; 11 bases fit TRBD1. Germline-derived CDR1 and CDR2 are MNHEY and SVGAGI. V shed 2 bases and J 7 bases; nucleotides not matched to a gene: 6. The CDR3 has 15 amino acids. The CDR3 DNA is TGTGCCAGCAGTTACCTCGGACAGGGGGCGCCTGGCTACACCTTC. Translation: CASSYLGQGAPGYTF.

The chain joins TRBV18 to TRBJ2-3, with a tentative D call TRBD1 (5 bases). The CDR3 runs to 17 residues. Germline V gives CDR1 KGHSH, CDR2 LQKENI. Trimming pared 0 bases from V and 0 bases from J, leaving 13 bases between. This CDR3 is CASSPPLGAPSTDTQYF. The CDR3 region has the DNA TGTGCCAGCTCACCACCGTTAGGGGCCCCTAGCACAGATACGCAGTATTTT.

The chain has TRBV10-3 and TRBJ2-7, with 8 bases lining up with TRBD2. CDR1 and CDR2 from the germline V gene are ENHRY and SYGVKD. The J segment lost 7 bases and the V segment lost 7 bases, leaving 6 bases of the junction unmatched. The CDR3 is 12 residues long. The CDR3 DNA is TGTGCCATCAACTCGGGACTAGGGGAGCAGTACTTC. Its protein product is CAINSGLGEQYF.

V gene TRBV30 combines with J gene TRBJ1-1; D unresolved. V lost 0 bases and J 9 bases, leaving 11 bases between the germline ends. This CDR3 spans 12 amino acids. The germline V gene encodes CDR1 GTSNPN and CDR2 SVGIG (reference sequence). DNA for the CDR3: TGTGCCTGGAGTGTGAGGGTCGGACAAGCTTTCTTT. It translates to CAWSVRVGQAFF. Combining the CDR3 with reference TRBV30 and TRBJ1-1 gives the whole variable domain SQTIHQWPATLVQPVGSPLSLECTVEGTSNPNLYWYRQAAGRGLQLLFYSVGIGQISSEVPQNLSASRPQDRQFILSSKKLLLSDSGFYLCAWSVRVGQAFFGQGTRLTVV.

This clone has more than one count but fewer than ten. The V and J genes are TRBV5-4 and TRBJ2-2; D is perhaps TRBD1 (5 bases). Germline CDR1 is SGHNT and CDR2 is YYREEE (reference sequence). The ends were cut back, 3 bases at V and 2 bases at J, with 8 bases in the middle. The length of the CDR3 is 14 residues. For the CDR3, the DNA is TGTGCCAGCAGCTCGACAGCTAACACCGGGGAGCTGTTTTTT. Its protein product is CASSSTANTGELFF.

The CDR3 nucleotides are TGCGCCAGCAGCTTGGCTAGCGCTGGGGATGAGCAGTTCTTC. Amino acids: CASSLASAGDEQFF. The J gene is TRBJ2-1, the V gene TRBV4-1; D may be TRBD2 (6 bases). The germline gives CDR1 MGHRA, CDR2 YSYEKL. This CDR3 has 14 amino acids. V lost 5 bases, J lost 8 bases, and 16 bases lay in between.

The chain recombines TRBV7-2 with TRBJ2-7, with 10 positions matching TRBD2. The CDR3 loop spans 15 amino acids. The germline V gene has CDR1 SGHTA and CDR2 FQGNSA. J was trimmed by 5 bases and V by 3 bases; bases with no gene match: 7. The DNA of the CDR3 is TGTGCCAGCAGCTTCCAGCGGGGGGGCCCTGACGAGCAGTACTTC. Amino acid sequence: CASSFQRGGPDEQYF. The full variable domain, with the rest looked up from reference TRBV7-2 and TRBJ2-7, is GAGVSQSPSNKVTEKGKDVELRCDPISGHTALYWYRQSLGQGLEFLIYFQGNSAPDKSGLPSDRFSAERTGGSVSTLTIQRTQQEDSAVYLCASSFQRGGPDEQYFGPGTRLTVT.

The chain recombines TRBV19 with TRBJ1-2, with 7 bases aligning to TRBD1. Germline loops: CDR1 LNHDA, CDR2 SQIVND (reference sequence). The CDR3 is 12 residues long. V shed 5 bases, J shed 4 bases, and the junction held 1 base outside the gene matches. CDR3 sequence (DNA): TGTGCCAGTAGTCGGGACAGCTATGGCTACACCTTC. Amino acid sequence: CASSRDSYGYTF.

This clone was counted between two and nine times. The chain uses TRBV10-3 and TRBJ1-5; 7 bases fit TRBD1. This CDR3 has 13 residues. Germline assignment: CDR1 ENHRY and CDR2 SYGVKD. V was pared by 4 bases and J by 7 bases, with 4 bases of the junction left unmatched. The CDR3 protein is CAISGEQGQPQHF. Written as DNA, the CDR3 is TGTGCCATCAGTGGAGAACAGGGGCAGCCCCAGCATTTT.

This rearrangement joins TRBV6-5 to TRBJ2-7; 7 bases line up with TRBD1. J gave up 4 bases and V 2 bases, and 11 bases lay outside the gene matches. The germline gives CDR1 MNHEY, CDR2 SVGAGI. The CDR3 has 16 amino acids. CDR3 loop: CASSYAKGQGVYEQYF. DNA for the CDR3: TGTGCCAGCAGTTACGCAAAGGGGCAGGGGGTGTACGAGCAGTACTTC.

This clone was seen a few times. The chain couples TRBV27 to TRBJ2-7; TRBD2 matches at 7 bases. V shed 1 base, J shed 5 bases, and the junction held 5 bases outside the gene matches. From germline, CDR1 is MNHEY and CDR2 SMNVEV (reference sequence). CDR3 size: 14 residues. The CDR3 sequence is CASSLLGGGNEQYF. In DNA form, the CDR3 reads TGTGCCAGCAGTTTATTGGGGGGGGGTAACGAGCAGTACTTC.

The genes are TRBV18 and TRBJ1-4; a possible D gene is TRBD1 (6 bases). Trimming took 6 bases from V and 2 from J, leaving 13 bases between them. The CDR3 length is 15 residues. CDR1 and CDR2 from the germline V gene are KGHSH and LQKENI. The CDR3, as DNA: TGTGCCAGCTCGGCACAGGGCGCGACTAATGAAAAACTGTTTTTT. Protein product: CASSAQGATNEKLFF.

The V and J genes are TRBV27 and TRBJ2-1; 10 bases are shared with TRBD2. With V trimmed by 6 bases and J by 1 base, 3 bases remained unmatched. CDR1 and CDR2 (germline): MNHEY, SMNVEV (reference sequence). This CDR3 spans 15 amino acids. In DNA, the CDR3 is TGTGCCAGCAGAATTAGCGGGAGGTCCTACAATGAGCAGTTCTTC. It is translated as CASRISGRSYNEQFF.

The gene calls are TRBV7-8 and TRBJ2-2, with D possibly TRBD2 on 7 matching bases. V was clipped by 6 bases and J by 4 bases, with 18 bases between them. CDR3 length equals 16 residues. Germline V CDR1 and CDR2: SGHVS, FQNEAQ. The DNA of the CDR3 is TGTGCCAGCAGGGAACTGGGGGGGGCGCGCACCGGGGAGCTGTTTTTT. Protein: CASRELGGARTGELFF.

The rearrangement links TRBV7-9 to TRBJ2-1; a weak D match, TRBD2 (6 bases). V lost 5 bases, J lost 2 bases, and 16 bases lay in between. This CDR3 is 16 amino acids long. Germline V gives CDR1 SEHNR, CDR2 FQNEAQ (reference sequence). The CDR3 here is CASSLLASQTYNEQFF. Here the CDR3 DNA reads TGTGCCAGCAGCCTACTAGCCTCCCAGACCTACAATGAGCAGTTCTTC.

The chain joins TRBV19 to TRBJ1-2; D may be TRBD1 (6 bases). Trimming left V 5 bases short and J 2 bases short, with 15 bases between. Germline CDR1 reads LNHDA; CDR2 reads SQIVND (reference sequence). The CDR3 loop spans 15 amino acids. CDR3: CASSVTGVLNYGYTF. For the CDR3, the DNA is TGTGCCAGTAGTGTGACAGGCGTGTTAAACTATGGCTACACCTTC.

The J gene is TRBJ1-1, the V gene TRBV11-1; 7 positions match TRBD1. The CDR3 totals 14 residues. After removal of 2 bases from V and 4 bases from J, the junction contained 4 bases not matched to a gene. Germline CDR1 SGHAT, CDR2 FQDESV (reference sequence). The CDR3 nucleotides read TGTGCCAGCAGCTTAACAGGGGATGGCACTGAAGCTTTCTTT. Translation gives CASSLTGDGTEAFF.

This chain joins TRBV25-1 and TRBJ2-6; 8 nucleotides line up with TRBD1. The V gene end was trimmed by 10 bases and the J gene end by 6 bases; junction bases not matched to a gene: 20. CDR3 length equals 18 residues. CDR1 is MGHDK, CDR2 SYGVNS, per germline. In DNA, the CDR3 is TGTGCCATCCTCGCCGACCAGGGGGCCAAGGTAAAGGCCAACGTCCTGACTTTC. The encoded protein is CAILADQGAKVKANVLTF.

Turning to this clone: This specimen includes other DNA sequences encoding the same CDR3. V is TRBV9 and J is TRBJ1-2; D might be TRBD1 (5 bases). This CDR3 region has 13 residues. Germline V gene lookup returns CDR1 SGDLS and CDR2 YYNGEE. Trimming removed 0 bases at V and 2 bases at J, with 5 bases between. The CDR3 nucleotides read TGTGCCAGCAGCGTAGACAGGAACTATGGCTACACCTTC. It translates to CASSVDRNYGYTF.

The CDR3 reads CASSYWGGSNNEQFF. CDR3 DNA: TGTGCCAGCAGTTACTGGGGCGGGAGTAACAATGAGCAGTTCTTC. J is TRBJ2-1 and V is TRBV6-5, with 7 bases identical to TRBD2. CDR3 size: 15 residues. Germline V gene lookup returns CDR1 MNHEY and CDR2 SVGAGI. Trimming cost V 1 base and J 5 bases; bases outside gene matches: 5.

The rearrangement links TRBV5-4 to TRBJ2-1; TRBD2 matches 11 bases. CDR1 and CDR2 (germline): SGHNT, YYREEE (reference sequence). The CDR3 spans 16 residues. The V gene end was trimmed by 4 bases and the J gene end by 1 base; junction bases not matched to a gene: 4. As DNA, the CDR3 is TGTGCCAGCAGCCTCGTAGCGGGAGGGTCCTACAATGAGCAGTTCTTC. Translating it yields CASSLVAGGSYNEQFF. Looking up the rest from reference TRBV5-4 and TRBJ2-1 gives the full variable domain: ETGVTQSPTHLIKTRGQQVTLRCSSQSGHNTVSWYQQALGQGPQFIFQYYREEENGRGNFPPRFSGLQFPNYSSELNVNALELDDSALYLCASSLVAGGSYNEQFFGPGTRLTVL.

This chain links TRBV7-9 with TRBJ2-3, with 9 bases matching TRBD1. Losses at the gene ends were 4 bases for V and 1 base for J; bases not matched to a gene: 6. Germline-derived CDR1 and CDR2 are SEHNR and FQNEAQ (reference sequence). There are 16 residues in the CDR3. CDR3 region: CASSYRQGVGTDTQYF. In DNA, the CDR3 is TGTGCCAGCAGCTATCGACAGGGGGTGGGCACAGATACGCAGTATTTT.

A single count supports this clone. The chain couples TRBV7-2 to TRBJ2-3; TRBD2 agrees at 9 bases. Trimming at V came to 5 bases and at J to 7 bases, leaving 10 bases not matched to a gene. Germline V gene data show CDR1 as SGHTA and CDR2 as FQGNSA. This CDR3 region has 15 residues. The CDR3 region is CASSRNLAGMNTQYF. Written as DNA, the CDR3 is TGTGCCAGCAGCCGTAACCTAGCGGGGATGAATACGCAGTATTTT.

The rearrangement uses TRBV7-2 and TRBJ2-1; no definite D call. The CDR3 is 15 amino acids. Germline-derived CDR1 and CDR2 are SGHTA and FQGNSA. Trimming pared 0 bases from V and 1 base from J, leaving 7 bases between. CDR3 sequence (DNA): TGTGCCAGCAGCTTAGCGACTGGATCCTACAATGAGCAGTTCTTC. Protein: CASSLATGSYNEQFF. Filled out from reference TRBV7-2 and TRBJ2-1, the complete variable domain reads GAGVSQSPSNKVTEKGKDVELRCDPISGHTALYWYRQSLGQGLEFLIYFQGNSAPDKSGLPSDRFSAERTGGSVSTLTIQRTQQEDSAVYLCASSLATGSYNEQFFGPGTRLTVL.